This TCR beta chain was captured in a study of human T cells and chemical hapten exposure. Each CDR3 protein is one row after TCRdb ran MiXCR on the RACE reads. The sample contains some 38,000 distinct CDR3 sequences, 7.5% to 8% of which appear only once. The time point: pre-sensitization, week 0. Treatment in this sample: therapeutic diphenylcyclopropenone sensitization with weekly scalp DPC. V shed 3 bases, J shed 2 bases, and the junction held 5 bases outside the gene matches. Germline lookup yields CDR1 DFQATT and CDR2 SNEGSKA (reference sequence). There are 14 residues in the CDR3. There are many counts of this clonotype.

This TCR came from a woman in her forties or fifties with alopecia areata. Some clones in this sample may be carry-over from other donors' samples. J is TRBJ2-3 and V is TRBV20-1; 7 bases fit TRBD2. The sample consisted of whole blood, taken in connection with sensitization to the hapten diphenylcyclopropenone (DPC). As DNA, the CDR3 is TGCAGTGCTAGTCGGGGGGTATACACAGATACGCAGTATTTT. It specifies CSASRGVYTDTQYF.